This T cell receptor beta chain was profiled in a study of cytomegalovirus exposure and HLA in healthy donors. The PCR contained 60 Vbeta and 13 Jbeta primers. TCRdb's table, derived via immunoSEQ multiplex PCR, lists solely in-frame clones and lacks some. Here the sample spans some 130,000 clones, approximately 80% being singletons. Deletions cut 6 bases from V and 2 bases from J, with 17 bases between. This CDR3 is built from 15 residues. The germline V gene encodes CDR1 MDHEN and CDR2 SYDVKM. This chain links TRBV28 with TRBJ2-7; D is possibly TRBD2 (5 bases). What was sequenced was PBMCs. The source of this sequence is a male donor in good health and CMV-seropositive. CDR3 sequence reads: CASSPNGVRAYEQYF. Here the CDR3 DNA reads TGTGCCAGCAGCCCTAACGGGGTGAGGGCCTACGAGCAGTACTTC. Using reference TRBV28 and TRBJ2-7 for the parts outside the CDR3, the full variable domain is DVKVTQSSRYLVKRTGEKVFLECVQDMDHENMFWYRQDPGLGLRLIYFSYDVKMKEKGDIPEGYSVSREKKERFSLILESASTNQTSMYLCASSPNGVRAYEQYFGPGTRLTVT.